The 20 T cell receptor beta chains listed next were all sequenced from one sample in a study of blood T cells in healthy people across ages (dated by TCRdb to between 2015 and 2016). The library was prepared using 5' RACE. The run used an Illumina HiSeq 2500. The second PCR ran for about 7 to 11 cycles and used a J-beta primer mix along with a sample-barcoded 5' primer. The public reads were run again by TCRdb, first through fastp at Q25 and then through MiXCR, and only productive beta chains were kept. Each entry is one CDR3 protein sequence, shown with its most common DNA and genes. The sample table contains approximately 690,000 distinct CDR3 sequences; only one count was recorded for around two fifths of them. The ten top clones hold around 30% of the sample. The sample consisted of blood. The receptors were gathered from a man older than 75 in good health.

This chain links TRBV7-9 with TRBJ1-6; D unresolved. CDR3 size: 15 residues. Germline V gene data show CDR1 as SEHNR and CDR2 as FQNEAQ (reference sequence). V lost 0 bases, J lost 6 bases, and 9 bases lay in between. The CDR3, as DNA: TGTGCCAGCAGCTTAGCGCTAGGAGGTAATTCACCCCTCCACTTT. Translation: CASSLALGGNSPLHF.

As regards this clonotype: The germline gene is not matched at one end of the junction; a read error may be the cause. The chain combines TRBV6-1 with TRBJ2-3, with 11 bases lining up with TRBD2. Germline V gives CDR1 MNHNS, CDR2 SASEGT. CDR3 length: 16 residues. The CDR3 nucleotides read TGTACCAGCAGCGAACGACTAGCGGGGAGTTTCGATACGCAGTATTTT. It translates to CTSSERLAGSFDTQYF.

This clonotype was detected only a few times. The CDR3 loop reads CASSLGSLQETQYF. The CDR3 nucleotides read TGCGCCAGCAGCTTGGGTTCCTTACAAGAGACCCAGTACTTC. The genes are TRBV5-1 and TRBJ2-5; D is undetermined. The CDR3 is 14 amino acids. Per the germline V gene, CDR1 is SGHRS and CDR2 is YFSETQ. V shed 0 bases and J shed 2 bases, with 8 bases lying between them.

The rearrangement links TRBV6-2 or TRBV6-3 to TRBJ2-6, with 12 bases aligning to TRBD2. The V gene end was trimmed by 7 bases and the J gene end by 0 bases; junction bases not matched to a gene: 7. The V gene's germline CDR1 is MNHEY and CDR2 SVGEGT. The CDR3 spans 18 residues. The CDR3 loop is CASKGASGRASGANVLTF. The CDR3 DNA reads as TGTGCCAGCAAAGGAGCTAGCGGGAGGGCCTCTGGGGCCAACGTCCTGACTTTC.

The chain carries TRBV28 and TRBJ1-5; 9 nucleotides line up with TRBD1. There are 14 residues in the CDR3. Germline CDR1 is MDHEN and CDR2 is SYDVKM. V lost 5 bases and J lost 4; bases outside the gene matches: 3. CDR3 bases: TGTGCCAGCAGTCGGACAGGGGCAAATCAGCCCCAGCATTTT. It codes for CASSRTGANQPQHF.

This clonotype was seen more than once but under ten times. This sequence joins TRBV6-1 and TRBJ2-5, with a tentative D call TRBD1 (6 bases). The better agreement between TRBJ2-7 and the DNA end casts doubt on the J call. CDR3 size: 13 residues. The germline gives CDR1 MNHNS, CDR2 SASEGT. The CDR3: CASTRGTPNEQYF. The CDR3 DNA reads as TGTGCCAGCACTAGGGGGACACCTAACGAGCAGTACTTC.

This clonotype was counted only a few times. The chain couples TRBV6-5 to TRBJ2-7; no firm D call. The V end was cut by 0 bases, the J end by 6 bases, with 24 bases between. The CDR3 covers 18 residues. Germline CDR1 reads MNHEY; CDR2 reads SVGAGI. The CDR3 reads CASSYSRGFSARNGEQYF. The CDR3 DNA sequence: TGTGCCAGCAGTTACTCGCGCGGATTTAGTGCGCGGAACGGCGAGCAGTACTTC.

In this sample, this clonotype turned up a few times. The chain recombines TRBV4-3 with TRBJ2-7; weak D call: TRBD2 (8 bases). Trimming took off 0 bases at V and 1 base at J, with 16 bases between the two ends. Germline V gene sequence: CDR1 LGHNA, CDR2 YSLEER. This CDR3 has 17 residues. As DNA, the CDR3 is TGCGCCAGCAGCCAAGATCGGGAGGGGGCCCTTTCCTACGAGCAGTACTTC. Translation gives CASSQDREGALSYEQYF.

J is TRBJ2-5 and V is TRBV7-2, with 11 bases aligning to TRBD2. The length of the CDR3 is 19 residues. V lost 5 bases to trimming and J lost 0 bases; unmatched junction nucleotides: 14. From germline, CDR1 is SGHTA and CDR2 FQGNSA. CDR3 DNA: TGTGCCAGCAGCCAACTGTCCGGGACTAGCGGCGGAAACCAAGAGACCCAGTACTTC. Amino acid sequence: CASSQLSGTSGGNQETQYF.

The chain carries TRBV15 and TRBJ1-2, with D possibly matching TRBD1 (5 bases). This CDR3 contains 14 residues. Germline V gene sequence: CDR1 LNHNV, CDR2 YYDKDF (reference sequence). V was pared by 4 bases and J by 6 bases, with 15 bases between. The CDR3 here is CATSKFTGNDGYTF. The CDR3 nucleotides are TGTGCCACCAGCAAATTTACAGGAAACGATGGCTACACCTTC. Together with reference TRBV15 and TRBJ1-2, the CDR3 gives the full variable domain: DAMVIQNPRYQVTQFGKPVTLSCSQTLNHNVMYWYQQKSSQAPKLLFHYYDKDFNNEADTPDNFQSRRPNTSFCFLDIRSPGLGDTAMYLCATSKFTGNDGYTFGSGTRLTVV.

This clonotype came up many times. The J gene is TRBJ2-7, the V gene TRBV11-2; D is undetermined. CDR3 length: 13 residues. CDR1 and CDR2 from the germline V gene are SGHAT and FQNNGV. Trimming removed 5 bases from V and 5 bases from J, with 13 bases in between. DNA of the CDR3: TGTGCCAGCAGCCTACTCCATGGGGACGAGCAGTACTTC. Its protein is CASSLLHGDEQYF. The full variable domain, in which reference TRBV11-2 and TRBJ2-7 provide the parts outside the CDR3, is EAGVAQSPRYKIIEKRQSVAFWCNPISGHATLYWYQQILGQGPKLLIQFQNNGVVDDSQLPKDRFSAERLKGVDSTLKIQPAKLEDSAVYLCASSLLHGDEQYFGPGTRLTVT.

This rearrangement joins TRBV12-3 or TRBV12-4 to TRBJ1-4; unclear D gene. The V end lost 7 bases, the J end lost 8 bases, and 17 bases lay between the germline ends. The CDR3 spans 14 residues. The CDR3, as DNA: TGTGCCAGCACCGGCAGAGCAAACAACGAAAAACTGTTTTTT. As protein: CASTGRANNEKLFF.

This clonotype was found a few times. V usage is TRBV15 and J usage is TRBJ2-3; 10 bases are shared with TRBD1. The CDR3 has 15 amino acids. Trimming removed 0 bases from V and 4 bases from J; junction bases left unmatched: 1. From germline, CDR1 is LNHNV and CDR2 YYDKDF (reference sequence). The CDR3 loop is CATSRDGQGADTQYF. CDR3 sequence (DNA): TGTGCCACCAGCAGAGACGGACAGGGGGCAGATACGCAGTATTTT.

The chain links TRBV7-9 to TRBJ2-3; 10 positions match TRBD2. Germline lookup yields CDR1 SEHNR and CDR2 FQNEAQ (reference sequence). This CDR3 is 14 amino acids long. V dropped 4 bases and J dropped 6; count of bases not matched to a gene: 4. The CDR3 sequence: CASSSGTSADTQYF. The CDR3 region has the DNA TGTGCCAGCAGCTCCGGGACTAGCGCGGATACGCAGTATTTT. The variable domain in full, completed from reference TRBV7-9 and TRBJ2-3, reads DTGVSQNPRHKITKRGQNVTFRCDPISEHNRLYWYRQTLGQGPEFLTYFQNEAQLEKSRLLSDRFSAERPKGSFSTLEIQRTEQGDSAMYLCASSSGTSADTQYFGPGTRLTVL.

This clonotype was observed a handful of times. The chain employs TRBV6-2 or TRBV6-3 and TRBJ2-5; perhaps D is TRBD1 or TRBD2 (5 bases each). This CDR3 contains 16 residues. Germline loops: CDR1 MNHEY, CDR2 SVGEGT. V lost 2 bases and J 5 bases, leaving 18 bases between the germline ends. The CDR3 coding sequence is TGTGCCAGCAGTTACCCCGGGACGACGGGGCGGGAGACCCAGTACTTC. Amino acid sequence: CASSYPGTTGRETQYF.

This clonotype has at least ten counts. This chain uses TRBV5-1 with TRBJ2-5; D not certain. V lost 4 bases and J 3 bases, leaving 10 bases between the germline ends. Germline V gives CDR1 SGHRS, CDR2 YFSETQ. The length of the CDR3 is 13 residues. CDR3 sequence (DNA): TGCGCCAGCAGCGTGGGCAGAGAAGAGACCCAGTACTTC. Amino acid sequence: CASSVGREETQYF.

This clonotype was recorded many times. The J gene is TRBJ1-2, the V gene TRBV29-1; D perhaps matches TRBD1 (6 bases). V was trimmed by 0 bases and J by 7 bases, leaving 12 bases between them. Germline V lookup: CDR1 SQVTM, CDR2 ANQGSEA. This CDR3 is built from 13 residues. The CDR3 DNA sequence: TGCAGCGTTGAAGATCTGGGGGCGGGTGGCTACACCTTC. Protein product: CSVEDLGAGGYTF.

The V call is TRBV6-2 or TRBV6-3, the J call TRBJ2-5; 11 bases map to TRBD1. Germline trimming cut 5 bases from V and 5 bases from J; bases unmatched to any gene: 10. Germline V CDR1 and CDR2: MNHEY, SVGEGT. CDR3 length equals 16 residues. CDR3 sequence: CASSKTRDRGFETQYF. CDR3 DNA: TGTGCCAGCAGTAAGACCCGGGACAGGGGGTTTGAGACCCAGTACTTC.

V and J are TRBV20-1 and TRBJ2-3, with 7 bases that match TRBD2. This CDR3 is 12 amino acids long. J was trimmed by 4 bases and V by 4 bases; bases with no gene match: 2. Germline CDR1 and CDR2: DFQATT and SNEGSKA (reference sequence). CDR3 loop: CSANAGADTQYF. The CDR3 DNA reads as TGCAGTGCTAACGCGGGAGCAGATACGCAGTATTTT.

The CDR3 nucleotides are TGTGCCAGCAGTTATGTCTCAGGGGGGTTGAACACTGAAGCTTTCTTT. As protein: CASSYVSGGLNTEAFF. The chain links TRBV6-2 or TRBV6-3 to TRBJ1-1, with 7 bases lining up with TRBD1. With 3 bases clipped from V and 0 bases from J, the junction kept 7 bases outside the gene matches. The CDR3 is 16 amino acids. Germline V gene lookup returns CDR1 MNHEY and CDR2 SVGEGT.